Each of the 4 T cell receptor beta chains below was sequenced from the same sample in a study of OX40 agonist ivuxolimab in advanced cancers. Profiled with immunoSEQ multiplex PCR; TCRdb holds only in-frame clones, not every one. The data show roughly 86,000 clones, with around nine tenths seen just once and approximately 0.43% held by the top ten. This specimen consisted of CD4+ or CD8+ T cells sorted from blood, obtained in a trial of the OX40 agonist ivuxolimab. The origin of the receptors is an adult with an advanced solid tumor such as melanoma, head and neck, liver or kidney cancer.

V gene TRBV27 combines with J gene TRBJ2-1; TRBD2 agrees at 13 bases. The CDR3 totals 22 residues. Losses at the gene ends were 6 bases for V and 0 bases for J; bases not matched to a gene: 20. The germline V gene encodes CDR1 MNHEY and CDR2 SMNVEV (reference sequence). Here the CDR3 reads CASRHLTQTSGGPKVSYNEQFF. CDR3 DNA sequence: TGTGCCAGCAGGCACCTCACCCAGACTAGCGGGGGGCCTAAAGTCTCCTACAATGAGCAGTTCTTC.

This chain uses TRBV7-9 with TRBJ2-3; D might be TRBD1 or TRBD2, each matching 5 bases. CDR3 size: 13 residues. The germline V gene has CDR1 SEHNR and CDR2 FQNEAQ (reference sequence). V was cut by 7 bases and J by 0 bases, with 8 bases left in between. CDR3 sequence: CASNWGSTDTQYF. Written as DNA, the CDR3 is TGTGCCAGCAATTGGGGGAGCACAGATACGCAGTATTTT.

The chain combines TRBV5-8 with TRBJ1-2, with unresolved D. Trimming pared 0 bases from V and 2 bases from J, leaving 2 bases between. Per the germline V gene, CDR1 is SGHTS and CDR2 is YDEGEE. This CDR3 has 12 amino acids. This CDR3 reads CASSLGNYGYTF. DNA of the CDR3: TGTGCCAGCAGCTTGGGGAACTATGGCTACACCTTC.

The V call is TRBV21-1, the J call TRBJ2-3; whether TRBD1, the table's D call, matches the DNA was not checked. TRBV21-1 is annotated as a pseudogene. This CDR3 has 15 amino acids. CDR3: CASSEQGIDTDTQYF. CDR3 DNA sequence: TGTGCCAGCAGCGAACAGGGGATAGACACAGATACGCAGTATTTT.